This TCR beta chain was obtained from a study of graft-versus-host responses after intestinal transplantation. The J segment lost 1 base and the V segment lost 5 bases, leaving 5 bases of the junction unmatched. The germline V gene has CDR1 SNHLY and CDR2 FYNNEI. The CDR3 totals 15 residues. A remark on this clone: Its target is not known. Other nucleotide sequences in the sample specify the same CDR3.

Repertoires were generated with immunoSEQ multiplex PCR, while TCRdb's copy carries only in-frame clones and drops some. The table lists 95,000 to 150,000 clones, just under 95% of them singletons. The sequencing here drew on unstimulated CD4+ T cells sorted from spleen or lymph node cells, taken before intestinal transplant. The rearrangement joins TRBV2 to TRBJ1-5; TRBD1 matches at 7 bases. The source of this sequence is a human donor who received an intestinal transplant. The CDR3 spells CASSPGGGSNQPQHF. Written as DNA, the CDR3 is TGTGCCAGCAGTCCCGGAGGGGGCAGCAATCAGCCCCAGCATTTT.